This T cell receptor beta chain was captured in a study of shared clonotypes between healthy human individuals. Study-wide background: A couple of women and a few men aged 18 to 49 made up the donors.

Terminally differentiated effector memory CD45RA+ cells were excluded from the naive CD8 cells, which were CD45RO-negative and positively selected for CCR7. The CDR3 length is 14 residues. Germline CDR1 and CDR2: MNHEY and SVGAGI. V was trimmed by 2 bases and J by 2 bases, leaving 10 bases between them. Sequenced by immunoSEQ multiplex PCR; TCRdb stores in-frame clones only, minus some. The sample carries about 2 million clones, about 95% recorded once. The chain uses TRBV6-5 and TRBJ2-7; D may correspond to TRBD1 or TRBD2 (5 bases each). Sequenced: naive CD8+ T cells sorted from blood. The sequence was obtained from a man between 18 and 29 years old in good health. The CDR3 nucleotides are TGTGCCAGCAGTTACGGGGACCACACCTACGAGCAGTACTTC. Translating gives CASSYGDHTYEQYF.